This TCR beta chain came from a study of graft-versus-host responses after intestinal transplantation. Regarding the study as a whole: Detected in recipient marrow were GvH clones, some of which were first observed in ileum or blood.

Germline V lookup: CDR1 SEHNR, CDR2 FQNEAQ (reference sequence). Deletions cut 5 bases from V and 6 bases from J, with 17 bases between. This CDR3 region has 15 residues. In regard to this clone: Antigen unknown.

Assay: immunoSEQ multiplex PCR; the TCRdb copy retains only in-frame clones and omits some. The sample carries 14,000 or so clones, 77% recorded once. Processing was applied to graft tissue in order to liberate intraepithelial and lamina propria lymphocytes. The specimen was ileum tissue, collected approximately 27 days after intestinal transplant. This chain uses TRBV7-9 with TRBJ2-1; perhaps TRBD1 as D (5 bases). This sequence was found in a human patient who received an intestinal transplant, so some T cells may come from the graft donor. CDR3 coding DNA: TGTGCCAGCAGCAAGGAGACAGTCCGTCTCAATGAGCAGTTCTTC. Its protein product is CASSKETVRLNEQFF. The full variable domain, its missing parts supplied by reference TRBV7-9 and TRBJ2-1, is DTGVSQNPRHKITKRGQNVTFRCDPISEHNRLYWYRQTLGQGPEFLTYFQNEAQLEKSRLLSDRFSAERPKGSFSTLEIQRTEQGDSAMYLCASSKETVRLNEQFFGPGTRLTVL.